This T cell receptor beta chain originates from a study of blood T cell repertoires in COVID-19. V lost 3 bases to trimming and J lost 1 base, with 10 bases between them. Germline assignment: CDR1 SGHRS and CDR2 YFSETQ. CDR3 size: 14 residues. Assay used: immunoSEQ multiplex PCR; TCRdb lists only in-frame clones, some missing. In the table there are about 210,000 clones, around 85% of which are singletons. V is TRBV5-1 and J is TRBJ2-5; possible D gene TRBD2, 6 bases. The source material was peripheral blood. The receptor comes from a man aged 45-60 years with COVID-19, enrolled during active disease. CDR3 DNA sequence: TGCGCCAGCAGCTCCGGGGGTGTCCAAGAGACCCAGTACTTC. Translation: CASSSGGVQETQYF.